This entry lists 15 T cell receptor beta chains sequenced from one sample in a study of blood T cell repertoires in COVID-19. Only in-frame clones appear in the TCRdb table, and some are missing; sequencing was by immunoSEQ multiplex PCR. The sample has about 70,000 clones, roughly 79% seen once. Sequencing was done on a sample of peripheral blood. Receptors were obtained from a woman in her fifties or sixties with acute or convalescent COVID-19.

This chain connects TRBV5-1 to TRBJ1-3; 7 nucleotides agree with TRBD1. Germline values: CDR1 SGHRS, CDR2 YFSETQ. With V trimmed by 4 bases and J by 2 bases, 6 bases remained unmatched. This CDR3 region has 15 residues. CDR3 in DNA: TGCGCCAGCAGCCCAGCCACAGGGGCTGGAAACACCATATATTTT. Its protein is CASSPATGAGNTIYF.

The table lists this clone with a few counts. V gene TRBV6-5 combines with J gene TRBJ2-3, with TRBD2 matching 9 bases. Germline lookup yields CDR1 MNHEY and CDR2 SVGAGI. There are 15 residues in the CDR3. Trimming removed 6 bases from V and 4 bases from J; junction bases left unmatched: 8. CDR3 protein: CASRGGLASADTQYF. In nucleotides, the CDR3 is TGTGCCAGCAGGGGAGGACTAGCGAGCGCAGATACGCAGTATTTT.

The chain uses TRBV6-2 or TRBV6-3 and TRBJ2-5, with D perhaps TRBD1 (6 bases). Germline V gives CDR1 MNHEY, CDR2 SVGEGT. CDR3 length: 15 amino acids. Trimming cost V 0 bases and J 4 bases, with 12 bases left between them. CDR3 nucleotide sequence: TGTGCCAGCAGTTACTCGTGGGGGCGGGTAGAGACCCAGTACTTC. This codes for CASSYSWGRVETQYF.

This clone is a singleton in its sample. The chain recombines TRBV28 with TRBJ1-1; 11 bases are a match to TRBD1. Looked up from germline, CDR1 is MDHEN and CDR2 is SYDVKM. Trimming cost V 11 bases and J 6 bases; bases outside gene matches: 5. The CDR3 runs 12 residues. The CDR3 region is CAGGTGGSEAFF. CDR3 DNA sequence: TGTGCCGGAGGGACAGGGGGTTCTGAAGCTTTCTTT. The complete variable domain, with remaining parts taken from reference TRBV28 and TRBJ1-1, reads DVKVTQSSRYLVKRTGEKVFLECVQDMDHENMFWYRQDPGLGLRLIYFSYDVKMKEKGDIPEGYSVSREKKERFSLILESASTNQTSMYLCAGGTGGSEAFFGQGTRLTVV.

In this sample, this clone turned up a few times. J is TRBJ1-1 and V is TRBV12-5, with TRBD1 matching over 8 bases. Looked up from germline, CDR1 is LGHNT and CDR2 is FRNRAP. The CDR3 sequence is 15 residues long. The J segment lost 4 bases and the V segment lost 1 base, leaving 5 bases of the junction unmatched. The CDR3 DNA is TGTGCTAGTGGTTTGGGAGTCGGACAGGGCACTGAAGCTTTCTTT. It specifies CASGLGVGQGTEAFF. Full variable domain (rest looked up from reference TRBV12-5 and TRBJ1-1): DARVTQTPRHKVTEMGQEVTMRCQPILGHNTVFWYRQTMMQGLELLAYFRNRAPLDDSGMPKDRFSAEMPDATLATLKIQPSEPRDSAVYFCASGLGVGQGTEAFFGQGTRLTVV.

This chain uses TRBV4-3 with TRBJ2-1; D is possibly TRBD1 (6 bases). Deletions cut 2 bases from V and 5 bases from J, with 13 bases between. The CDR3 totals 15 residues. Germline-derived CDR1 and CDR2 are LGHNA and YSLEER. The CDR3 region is CASSQFTGSNNEQFF. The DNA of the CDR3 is TGCGCCAGCAGCCAATTTACAGGGTCCAACAATGAGCAGTTCTTC.

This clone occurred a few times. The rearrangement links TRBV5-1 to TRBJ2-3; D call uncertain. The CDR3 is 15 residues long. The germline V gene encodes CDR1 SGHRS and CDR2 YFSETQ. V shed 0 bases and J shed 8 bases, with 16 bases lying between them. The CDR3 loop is CASSLALSTIGTQYF. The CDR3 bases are TGCGCCAGCAGCTTGGCCCTTAGCACAATAGGTACGCAGTATTTT.

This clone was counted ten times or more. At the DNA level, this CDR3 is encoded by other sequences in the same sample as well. CDR3 sequence (DNA): TGTGCCAGTCGACGGACGGGGGGACCAGATACGCAGTATTTT. Translated, it gives CASRRTGGPDTQYF. This chain connects TRBV19 to TRBJ2-3, with 7 bases lining up with TRBD2. The V gene end was trimmed by 8 bases and the J gene end by 4 bases; junction bases not matched to a gene: 9. The CDR3 has 14 amino acids. The V gene's germline CDR1 is LNHDA and CDR2 SQIVND (reference sequence).

The DNA for the CDR3 is TGCGCCAGCAGCTTGGCTAGCGGGGGCACAGATACGCAGTATTTT. As protein: CASSLASGGTDTQYF. This rearrangement joins TRBV5-1 to TRBJ2-3, with 9 bases fitting TRBD2. The CDR3 is 15 amino acids. Unmatched junction bases numbered 0, after V lost 0 bases and J lost 1 base. CDR1 and CDR2 (germline): SGHRS, YFSETQ.

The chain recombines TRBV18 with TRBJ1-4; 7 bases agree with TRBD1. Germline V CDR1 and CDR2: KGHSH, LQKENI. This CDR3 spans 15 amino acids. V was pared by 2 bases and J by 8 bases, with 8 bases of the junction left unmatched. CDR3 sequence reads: CASSPSDRAGEKLFF. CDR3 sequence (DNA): TGTGCCAGCTCACCATCCGACAGGGCTGGCGAAAAACTGTTTTTT.

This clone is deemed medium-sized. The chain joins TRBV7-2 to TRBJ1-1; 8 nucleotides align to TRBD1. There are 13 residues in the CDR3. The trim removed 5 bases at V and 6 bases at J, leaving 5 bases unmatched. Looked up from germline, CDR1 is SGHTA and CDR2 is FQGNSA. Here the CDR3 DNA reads TGTGCCAGCAGCCAGCAGGGGGCGTCTGAAGCTTTCTTT. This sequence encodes CASSQQGASEAFF.

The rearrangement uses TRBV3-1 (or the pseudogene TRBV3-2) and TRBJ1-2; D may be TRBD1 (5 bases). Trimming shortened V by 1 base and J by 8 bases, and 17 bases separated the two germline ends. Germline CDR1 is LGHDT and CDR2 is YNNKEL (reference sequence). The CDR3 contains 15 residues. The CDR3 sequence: CASSQGSGHDLGYTF. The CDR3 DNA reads TGTGCCAGCAGCCAAGGTTCAGGACACGACCTCGGCTACACCTTC.

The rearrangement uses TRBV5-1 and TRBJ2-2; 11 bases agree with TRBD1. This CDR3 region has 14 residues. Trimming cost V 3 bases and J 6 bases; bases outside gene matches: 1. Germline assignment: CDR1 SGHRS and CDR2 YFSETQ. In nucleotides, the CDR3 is TGCGCCAGCAGCTGGGGACAGGGGGCCGGGGAGCTGTTTTTT. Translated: CASSWGQGAGELFF.

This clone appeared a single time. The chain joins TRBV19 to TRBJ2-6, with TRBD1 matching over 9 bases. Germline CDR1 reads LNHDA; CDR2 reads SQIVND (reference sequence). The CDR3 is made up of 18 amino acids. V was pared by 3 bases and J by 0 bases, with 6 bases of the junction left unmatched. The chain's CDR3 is CASSMWGQGHSGANVLTF. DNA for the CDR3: TGTGCCAGTAGTATGTGGGGACAGGGTCACTCTGGGGCCAACGTCCTGACTTTC. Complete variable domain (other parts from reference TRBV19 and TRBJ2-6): DGGITQSPKYLFRKEGQNVTLSCEQNLNHDAMYWYRQDPGQGLRLIYYSQIVNDFQKGDIAEGYSVSREKKESFPLTVTSAQKNPTAFYLCASSMWGQGHSGANVLTFGAGSRLTVL.

The CDR3 bases are TGTGCCAGCAGGGAGATCCCTCAGCAACACACTGAAGCTTTCTTT. It encodes CASREIPQQHTEAFF. This chain uses TRBV7-9 with TRBJ1-1; no clear D. Germline CDR1 SEHNR, CDR2 FQNEAQ (reference sequence). This CDR3 has 15 residues. Deletions cut 6 bases from V and 3 bases from J, with 17 bases between.